This T cell receptor beta chain was identified during a study of blood T cell repertoires in COVID-19. The overall study: Acute and convalescent COVID-19 specimens originated in the United States, Italy and Spain.

Germline CDR1 reads SGHTA; CDR2 reads FQGNSA. The V and J ends lost 4 bases and 5 bases, in that order; junction bases with no gene match: 9. This CDR3 contains 15 residues. Libraries were prepared by immunoSEQ multiplex PCR; TCRdb keeps only in-frame clonotypes and omits some of them. In the table there are around 30,000 clones, less than 95% of which are singletons. The sample taken for sequencing was peripheral blood. The clonotype comes from an elderly man with acute or convalescent COVID-19. This chain joins TRBV7-2 and TRBJ2-5, with 8 bases that match TRBD1. CDR3 bases: TGTGCCAGCAGCTCCCCCGACAGGGGTCGGGAGACCCAGTACTTC. Its translation: CASSSPDRGRETQYF.